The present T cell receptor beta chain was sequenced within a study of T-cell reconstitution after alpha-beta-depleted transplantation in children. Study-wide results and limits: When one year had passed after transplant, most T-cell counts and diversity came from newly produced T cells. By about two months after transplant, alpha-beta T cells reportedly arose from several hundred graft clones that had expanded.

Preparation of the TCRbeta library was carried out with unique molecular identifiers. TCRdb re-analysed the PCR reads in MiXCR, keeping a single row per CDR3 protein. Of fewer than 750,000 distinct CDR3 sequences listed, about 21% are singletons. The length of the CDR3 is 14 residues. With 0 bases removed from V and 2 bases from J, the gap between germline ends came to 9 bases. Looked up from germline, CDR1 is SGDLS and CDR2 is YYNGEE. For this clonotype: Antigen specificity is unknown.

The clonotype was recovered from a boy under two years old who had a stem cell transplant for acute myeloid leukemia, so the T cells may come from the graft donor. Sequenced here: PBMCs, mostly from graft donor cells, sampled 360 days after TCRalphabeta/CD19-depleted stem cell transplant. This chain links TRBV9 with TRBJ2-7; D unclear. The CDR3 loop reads CASSVAPITYEQYF. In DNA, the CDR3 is TGTGCCAGCAGCGTAGCCCCCATAACCTACGAGCAGTACTTC.